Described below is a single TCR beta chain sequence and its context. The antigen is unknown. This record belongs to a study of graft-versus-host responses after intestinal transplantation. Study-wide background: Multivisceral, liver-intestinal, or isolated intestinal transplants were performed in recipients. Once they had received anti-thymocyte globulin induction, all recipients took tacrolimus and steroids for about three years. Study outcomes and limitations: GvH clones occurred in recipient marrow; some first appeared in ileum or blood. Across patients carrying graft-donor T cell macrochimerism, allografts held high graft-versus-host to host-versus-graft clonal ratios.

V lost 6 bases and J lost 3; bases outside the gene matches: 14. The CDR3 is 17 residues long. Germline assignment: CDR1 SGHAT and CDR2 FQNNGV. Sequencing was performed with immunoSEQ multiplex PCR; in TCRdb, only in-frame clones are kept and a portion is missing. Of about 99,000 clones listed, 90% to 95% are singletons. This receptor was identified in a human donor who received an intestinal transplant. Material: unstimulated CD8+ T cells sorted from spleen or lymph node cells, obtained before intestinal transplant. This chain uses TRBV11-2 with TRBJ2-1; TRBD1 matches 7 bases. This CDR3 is CASSFRTGVMNYNEQFF. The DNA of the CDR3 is TGTGCCAGCAGTTTTAGAACAGGGGTAATGAACTACAATGAGCAGTTCTTC.